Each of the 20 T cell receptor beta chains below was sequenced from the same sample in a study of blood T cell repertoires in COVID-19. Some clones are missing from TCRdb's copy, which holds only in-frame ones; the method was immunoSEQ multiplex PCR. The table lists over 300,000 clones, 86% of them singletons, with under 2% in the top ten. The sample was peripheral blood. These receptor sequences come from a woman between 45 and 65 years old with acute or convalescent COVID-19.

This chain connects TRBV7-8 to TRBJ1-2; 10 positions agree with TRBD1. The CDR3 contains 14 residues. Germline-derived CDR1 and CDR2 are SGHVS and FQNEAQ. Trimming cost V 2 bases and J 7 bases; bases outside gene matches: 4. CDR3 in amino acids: CASSLPGTGVGYTF. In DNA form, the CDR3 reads TGTGCCAGCAGCTTACCCGGGACAGGGGTTGGCTACACCTTC.

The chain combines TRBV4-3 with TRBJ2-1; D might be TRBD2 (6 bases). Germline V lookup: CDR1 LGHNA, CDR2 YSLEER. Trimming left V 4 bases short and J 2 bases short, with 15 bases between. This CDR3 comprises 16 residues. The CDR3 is CASSPESGRTYNEQFF. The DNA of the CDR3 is TGCGCCAGCAGCCCTGAAAGCGGGCGGACCTACAATGAGCAGTTCTTC.

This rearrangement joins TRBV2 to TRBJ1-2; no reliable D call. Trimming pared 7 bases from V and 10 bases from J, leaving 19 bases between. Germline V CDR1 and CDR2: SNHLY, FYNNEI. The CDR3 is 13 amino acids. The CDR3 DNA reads TGTGCCAGCACTCCTTTAATGAGGAGCGACTACACCTTC. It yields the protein CASTPLMRSDYTF.

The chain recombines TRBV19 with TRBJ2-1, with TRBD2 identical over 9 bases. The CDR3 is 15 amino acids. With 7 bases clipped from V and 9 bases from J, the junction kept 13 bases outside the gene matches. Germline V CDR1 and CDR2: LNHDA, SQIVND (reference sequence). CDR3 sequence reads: CASNMGSAGGGEQFF. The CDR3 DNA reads TGTGCCAGTAATATGGGGTCAGCGGGAGGAGGTGAGCAGTTCTTC.

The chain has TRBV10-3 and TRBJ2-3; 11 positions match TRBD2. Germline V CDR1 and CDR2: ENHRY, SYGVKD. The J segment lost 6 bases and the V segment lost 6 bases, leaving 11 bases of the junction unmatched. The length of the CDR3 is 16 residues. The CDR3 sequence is CAIRSTSGEEWDTQYF. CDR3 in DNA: TGTGCCATCAGATCGACTAGCGGGGAGGAGTGGGATACGCAGTATTTT.

CDR3 nucleotides: TGTGCCAGTAGTATGCAGGGTTCTAATTCACCCCTCCACTTT. Its protein is CASSMQGSNSPLHF. The rearrangement links TRBV19 to TRBJ1-6, with a tentative D call TRBD1 (5 bases). CDR3 length equals 14 residues. Germline assignment: CDR1 LNHDA and CDR2 SQIVND (reference sequence). Trimming took off 3 bases at V and 6 bases at J, with 9 bases between the two ends.

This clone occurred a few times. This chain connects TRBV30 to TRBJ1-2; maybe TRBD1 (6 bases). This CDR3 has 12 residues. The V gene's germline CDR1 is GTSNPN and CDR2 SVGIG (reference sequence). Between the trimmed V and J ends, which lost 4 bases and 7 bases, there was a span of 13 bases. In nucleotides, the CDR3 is TGTGCCTGGACTCGGGGGGCGGGTGGCTACACCTTC. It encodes CAWTRGAGGYTF.

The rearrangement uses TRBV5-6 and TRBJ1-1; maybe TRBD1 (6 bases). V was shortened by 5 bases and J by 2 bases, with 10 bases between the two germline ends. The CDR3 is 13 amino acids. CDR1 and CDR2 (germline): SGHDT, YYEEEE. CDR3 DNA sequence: TGTGCCAGCAGGGACAGCTACAACACTGAAGCTTTCTTT. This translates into CASRDSYNTEAFF.

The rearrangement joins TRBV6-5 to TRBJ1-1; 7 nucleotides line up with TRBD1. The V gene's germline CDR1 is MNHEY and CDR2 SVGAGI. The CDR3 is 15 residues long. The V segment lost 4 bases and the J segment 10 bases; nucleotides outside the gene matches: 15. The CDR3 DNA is TGTGCCAGCAGTTCTACAATCCGACAGGGCCGGGGAGCTTTCTTT. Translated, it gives CASSSTIRQGRGAFF.

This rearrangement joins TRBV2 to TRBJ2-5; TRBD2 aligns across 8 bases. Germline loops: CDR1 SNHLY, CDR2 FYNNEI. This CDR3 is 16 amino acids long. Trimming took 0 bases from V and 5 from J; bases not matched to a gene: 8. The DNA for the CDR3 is TGTGCCAGCAGTGAAGCTATCCTAGCGGGTGAGGAGACCCAGTACTTC. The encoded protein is CASSEAILAGEETQYF.

The CDR3, as DNA: TGTGCCAGCAGTTTGCAGGGGAAGAATGAAGCTTTCTTT. This translates into CASSLQGKNEAFF. The chain has TRBV28 and TRBJ1-1; D perhaps matches TRBD1 (6 bases). V shed 3 bases and J shed 7 bases, with 12 bases lying between them. Germline assignment: CDR1 MDHEN and CDR2 SYDVKM. The CDR3 has 13 residues.

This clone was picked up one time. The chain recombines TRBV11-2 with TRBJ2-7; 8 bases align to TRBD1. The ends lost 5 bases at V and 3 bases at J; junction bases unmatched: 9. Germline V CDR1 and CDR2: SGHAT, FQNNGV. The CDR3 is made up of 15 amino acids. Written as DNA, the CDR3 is TGTGCCAGCAGCCCTGCGGACAGGGCCAACTACGAGCAGTACTTC. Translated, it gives CASSPADRANYEQYF.

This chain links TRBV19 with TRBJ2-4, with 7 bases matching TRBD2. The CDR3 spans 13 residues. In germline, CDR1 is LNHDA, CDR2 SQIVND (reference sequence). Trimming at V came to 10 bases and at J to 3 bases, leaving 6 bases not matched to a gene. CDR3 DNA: TGTGCCATCATTCGGGGGGACAAAAACATTCAGTACTTC. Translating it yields CAIIRGDKNIQYF.

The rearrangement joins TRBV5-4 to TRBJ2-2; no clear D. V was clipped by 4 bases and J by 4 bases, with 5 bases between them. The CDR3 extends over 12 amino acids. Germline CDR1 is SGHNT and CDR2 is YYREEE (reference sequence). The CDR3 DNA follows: TGTGCCAGCAGCCCTCCCACCGGGGAGCTGTTTTTT. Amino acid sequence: CASSPPTGELFF.

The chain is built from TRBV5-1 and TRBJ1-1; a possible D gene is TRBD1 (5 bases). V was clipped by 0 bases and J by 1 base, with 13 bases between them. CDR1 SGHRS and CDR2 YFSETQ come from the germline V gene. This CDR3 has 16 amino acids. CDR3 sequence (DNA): TGCGCCAGCAGCTTGGGGGGCCCCGAAACGAACACTGAAGCTTTCTTT. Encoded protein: CASSLGGPETNTEAFF.

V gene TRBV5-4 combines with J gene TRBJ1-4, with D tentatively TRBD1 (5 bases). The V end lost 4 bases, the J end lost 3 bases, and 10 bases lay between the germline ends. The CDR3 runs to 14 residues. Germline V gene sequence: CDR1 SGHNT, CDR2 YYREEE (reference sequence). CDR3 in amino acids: CASSEGASNEKLFF. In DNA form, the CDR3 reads TGTGCCAGCAGCGAAGGGGCCTCTAATGAAAAACTGTTTTTT. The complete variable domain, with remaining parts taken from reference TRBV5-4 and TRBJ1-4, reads ETGVTQSPTHLIKTRGQQVTLRCSSQSGHNTVSWYQQALGQGPQFIFQYYREEENGRGNFPPRFSGLQFPNYSSELNVNALELDDSALYLCASSEGASNEKLFFGSGTQLSVL.

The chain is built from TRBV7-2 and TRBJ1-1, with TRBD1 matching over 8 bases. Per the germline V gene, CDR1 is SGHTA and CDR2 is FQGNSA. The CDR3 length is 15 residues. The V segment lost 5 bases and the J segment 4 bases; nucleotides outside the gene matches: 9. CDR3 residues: CASSRKTGGGTEAFF. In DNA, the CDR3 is TGTGCCAGCAGCCGCAAAACAGGGGGAGGCACTGAAGCTTTCTTT.

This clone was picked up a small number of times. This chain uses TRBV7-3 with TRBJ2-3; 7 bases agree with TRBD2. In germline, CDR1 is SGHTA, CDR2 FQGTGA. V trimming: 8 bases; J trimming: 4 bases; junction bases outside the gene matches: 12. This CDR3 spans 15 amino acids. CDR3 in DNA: TGTGCCAGCCACATGAGGGGAGGGCCCCCAGATACGCAGTATTTT. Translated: CASHMRGGPPDTQYF.

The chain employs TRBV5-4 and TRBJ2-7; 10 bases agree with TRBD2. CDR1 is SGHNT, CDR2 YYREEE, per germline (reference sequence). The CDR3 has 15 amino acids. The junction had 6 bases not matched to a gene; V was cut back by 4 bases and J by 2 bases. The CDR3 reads CASSPGLAPTYEQYF. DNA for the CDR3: TGTGCCAGCAGCCCGGGACTAGCGCCGACCTACGAGCAGTACTTC.

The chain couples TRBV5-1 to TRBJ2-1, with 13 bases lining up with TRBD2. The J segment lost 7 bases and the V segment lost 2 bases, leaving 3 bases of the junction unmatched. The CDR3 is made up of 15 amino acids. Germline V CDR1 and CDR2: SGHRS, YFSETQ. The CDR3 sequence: CASSLLAGGQNEQFF. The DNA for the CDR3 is TGCGCCAGCAGCTTACTAGCGGGAGGGCAAAATGAGCAGTTCTTC.